This is a list of T cell receptor beta chains from one sample in a study of T cell responses to AZD1222 COVID-19 vaccine. Produced via immunoSEQ multiplex PCR; TCRdb's table is partial and in-frame only. The sample consists of around 160,000 clones, around nine tenths of them appearing once. The sample in question was peripheral blood, obtained on day 0 of MenACWY control vaccination. The receptors here all came from an adult in good health. Both conserved end residues are part of each CDR3. A D gene is named only where the DNA matches it firmly. Not every row has a clone size; where given, it reads once, few, many or a size class.

v_call: TRBV20-1
clone_size: once
d_call: NA
j_call: TRBJ1-1
cdr3_nt: TGCAGTGCCGAGGCCGGAGGAGCTTTCTTT
cdr3_aa: CSAEAGGAFF

v_call: TRBV19
clone_size: NA
d_call: NA
j_call: TRBJ1-6
cdr3_nt: TGTGCCAGTAGTATCCAGGTCTATAATTCACCCCTCCACTTT
cdr3_aa: CASSIQVYNSPLHF

v_call: TRBV19
clone_size: NA
d_call: TRBD1
j_call: TRBJ1-5
cdr3_nt: TGTAACACAGCCAGGGGGAAACAGCCCCAGCATTTT
cdr3_aa: CNTARGKQPQHF

v_call: TRBV2
clone_size: NA
d_call: NA
j_call: TRBJ1-4
cdr3_nt: TGTGCCAGCAGTGAGTTAGGAAAACTGTTTTTT
cdr3_aa: CASSELGKLFF

v_call: TRBV2
clone_size: NA
d_call: TRBD1
j_call: TRBJ1-4
cdr3_nt: TGTGCCAGCACCGGGACAGGGGGCGCCGGAGCTAATGAAAAACTGTTTTTT
cdr3_aa: CASTGTGGAGANEKLFF

v_call: TRBV7-3
clone_size: NA
d_call: TRBD2
j_call: TRBJ2-2
cdr3_nt: TGTGCCAGCAGCCCCGACACACGTGGGACTAGCGGGGGGGCAATCGGGGAGCTGTTTTTT
cdr3_aa: CASSPDTRGTSGGAIGELFF

v_call: TRBV7-9
clone_size: NA
d_call: NA
j_call: TRBJ2-7
cdr3_nt: TGTGCCAGCAGTTTAACCGGGGGGCTCTACGAGCAGTACTTC
cdr3_aa: CASSLTGGLYEQYF

v_call: TRBV4-2
clone_size: NA
d_call: NA
j_call: TRBJ2-3
cdr3_nt: TGTGCCAGCAGCCGGGGACTGTCAGACGCGGGAGATACGCAGTATTTT
cdr3_aa: CASSRGLSDAGDTQYF

v_call: TRBV7-9
clone_size: NA
d_call: NA
j_call: TRBJ2-5
cdr3_nt: TGTGCCAGCAGCCCGACCAAATCTGAGACCCAGTACTTC
cdr3_aa: CASSPTKSETQYF

v_call: TRBV7-9
clone_size: NA
d_call: NA
j_call: TRBJ2-3
cdr3_nt: TGTGCCAGCAGCACTCCGTCAGATACGCAGTATTTT
cdr3_aa: CASSTPSDTQYF

v_call: TRBV29-1
clone_size: few
d_call: NA
j_call: TRBJ1-2
cdr3_nt: TGCAGCGTCGGCCGCAGTGGCTACACCTTC
cdr3_aa: CSVGRSGYTF

v_call: TRBV16
clone_size: once
d_call: TRBD1
j_call: TRBJ2-4
cdr3_nt: TGTGCCAGCAGCCAATGGGGGACAGGGGTTCCAGATTCTCTGGCCAAAAACATTCAGTACTTC
cdr3_aa: CASSQWGTGVPDSLAKNIQYF

v_call: TRBV28
clone_size: NA
d_call: NA
j_call: TRBJ2-7
cdr3_nt: TGTGCCAGCAGGGCAGGACGGACCTACGAGCAGTACTTC
cdr3_aa: CASRAGRTYEQYF

v_call: TRBV7-2
clone_size: NA
d_call: TRBD2
j_call: TRBJ2-7
cdr3_nt: TGTGCCAGCAGCTTATTTATAGCGGGGGGGATCTCCTACGAGCAGTACTTC
cdr3_aa: CASSLFIAGGISYEQYF

v_call: TRBV7-9
clone_size: few
d_call: TRBD2
j_call: TRBJ2-7
cdr3_nt: TGTGCCAGCAGCCGCACGCGGGGCGGGAGTGAGCAGTACTTC
cdr3_aa: CASSRTRGGSEQYF

v_call: TRBV7-3
clone_size: NA
d_call: NA
j_call: TRBJ2-3
cdr3_nt: TGTGCCAGCAGCTTAGTGAGCACAGATACGCAGTATTTT
cdr3_aa: CASSLVSTDTQYF

v_call: TRBV28
clone_size: once
d_call: NA
j_call: TRBJ1-4
cdr3_nt: TGTGCCAGCAGTTTGGACAGAAAAGTCCGGTCTAATGAAAAACTGTTTTTT
cdr3_aa: CASSLDRKVRSNEKLFF

v_call: TRBV7-9
clone_size: once
d_call: TRBD1
j_call: TRBJ2-1
cdr3_nt: TGTGCCAGCAGCGCTACAGGGGGATCCTACAATGAGCAGTTCTTC
cdr3_aa: CASSATGGSYNEQFF

v_call: TRBV10-1
clone_size: NA
d_call: TRBD1
j_call: TRBJ1-1
cdr3_nt: TGCGCCAGCAGCCGGGACAGAGTGAACACTGAAGCTTTCTTT
cdr3_aa: CASSRDRVNTEAFF

v_call: TRBV28
clone_size: NA
d_call: NA
j_call: TRBJ2-7
cdr3_nt: TGTGCCAGCAGTTATCCCTTGGGGAGTCCATCTAGGTCCTACGAGCAGTACTTC
cdr3_aa: CASSYPLGSPSRSYEQYF

v_call: TRBV7-9
clone_size: NA
d_call: TRBD1
j_call: TRBJ1-2
cdr3_nt: TGTGCCAGCAGCCCGGGACAGGTCATTAACTATGGCTACACCTTC
cdr3_aa: CASSPGQVINYGYTF

v_call: TRBV9
clone_size: NA
d_call: TRBD1
j_call: TRBJ1-2
cdr3_nt: TGTGCCAGCAGCCCAGAGGGACAGTCCTATGGCTACACCTTC
cdr3_aa: CASSPEGQSYGYTF

v_call: TRBV3-1/TRBV3-2
clone_size: NA
d_call: NA
j_call: TRBJ1-1
cdr3_nt: TGTGCCAGCAGCCTAGGGATTTGGACCTTGAACACTGAAGCTTTCTTT
cdr3_aa: CASSLGIWTLNTEAFF

v_call: TRBV18
clone_size: NA
d_call: TRBD2
j_call: TRBJ2-7
cdr3_nt: TGTGCCAGCTCACAGGGACTAGCGGGAGGTATCTCCTACGAGCAGTACTTC
cdr3_aa: CASSQGLAGGISYEQYF

v_call: TRBV2
clone_size: NA
d_call: NA
j_call: TRBJ2-7
cdr3_nt: TGTGCCAGCAGTCCCGGGACTTTGAAGGGGCAGTACTTC
cdr3_aa: CASSPGTLKGQYF

v_call: TRBV5-8
clone_size: NA
d_call: TRBD1
j_call: TRBJ2-4
cdr3_nt: TGTGCCAGCAACTCCCACCCTGACAGGGGAAAAAACATTCAGTACTTC
cdr3_aa: CASNSHPDRGKNIQYF

v_call: TRBV10-1
clone_size: NA
d_call: TRBD1
j_call: TRBJ2-7
cdr3_nt: TGCGCCAGCAGCGCTGACAGGGTGTACGAGCAGTACTTC
cdr3_aa: CASSADRVYEQYF

v_call: TRBV28
clone_size: NA
d_call: TRBD1
j_call: TRBJ2-3
cdr3_nt: TGTGCCAGCAGGATTGACAGGGTACGGGGGCAGTATTTT
cdr3_aa: CASRIDRVRGQYF

v_call: TRBV4-1
clone_size: NA
d_call: TRBD1
j_call: TRBJ1-2
cdr3_nt: TGCGCCAGCAGCCTGGGACAGGGACTCGGTGGGGGTGGCTACACCTTC
cdr3_aa: CASSLGQGLGGGGYTF

v_call: TRBV7-2
clone_size: NA
d_call: NA
j_call: TRBJ2-7
cdr3_nt: TGTGCCAGCAGCTTAGGGTTCGTGGTCTACGAGCAGTACTTC
cdr3_aa: CASSLGFVVYEQYF

v_call: TRBV3-1/TRBV3-2
clone_size: NA
d_call: NA
j_call: TRBJ1-5
cdr3_nt: TGTGCCAGCAGCCAAGAACCGAATCAGCCCCAGCATTTT
cdr3_aa: CASSQEPNQPQHF

v_call: TRBV30
clone_size: once
d_call: NA
j_call: TRBJ1-5
cdr3_nt: TGTGCCTGGAGTTTAGGGGATTATAGCAATCAGCCCCAGCATTTT
cdr3_aa: CAWSLGDYSNQPQHF

v_call: TRBV6-5
clone_size: once
d_call: NA
j_call: TRBJ1-2
cdr3_nt: TGTGCCAGCAACCCCACACGCGGCTATGGCTACACCTTC
cdr3_aa: CASNPTRGYGYTF

v_call: TRBV18
clone_size: NA
d_call: TRBD2
j_call: TRBJ2-7
cdr3_nt: TGTGCCAGCTCACCGGGGGGGACCTACGAGCAGTACTTC
cdr3_aa: CASSPGGTYEQYF

v_call: TRBV5-1
clone_size: once
d_call: TRBD1
j_call: TRBJ1-1
cdr3_nt: TGCGCCAGCAGCTACATCGCCAGGGGGCGTGGGACTGAAGCTTTCTTT
cdr3_aa: CASSYIARGRGTEAFF

v_call: TRBV9
clone_size: NA
d_call: NA
j_call: TRBJ1-6
cdr3_nt: TGTGCCAGCAGCGTAGATAGCCCAGGGGTTTCACCCCTCCACTTT
cdr3_aa: CASSVDSPGVSPLHF

v_call: TRBV19
clone_size: NA
d_call: TRBD1
j_call: TRBJ2-5
cdr3_nt: TGTGCCAGTAGCCCGGGACAGCAAGAGACCCAGTACTTC
cdr3_aa: CASSPGQQETQYF

v_call: TRBV19
clone_size: NA
d_call: NA
j_call: TRBJ1-1
cdr3_nt: TGTGCCAGTGACCCTGGGGTTGGCAACACTGAAGCTTTCTTT
cdr3_aa: CASDPGVGNTEAFF

v_call: TRBV7-9
clone_size: NA
d_call: NA
j_call: TRBJ2-3
cdr3_nt: TGTGCCAGCAGCCCTCGGCTGAGGGAGGCAAGCACAGATACGCAGTATTTT
cdr3_aa: CASSPRLREASTDTQYF

v_call: TRBV5-1
clone_size: NA
d_call: TRBD1
j_call: TRBJ2-7
cdr3_nt: TGCGCCAGCAGCTTGGGGGACAGGGTGTACGAGCAGTACTTC
cdr3_aa: CASSLGDRVYEQYF

v_call: TRBV10-2
clone_size: NA
d_call: TRBD2
j_call: TRBJ2-1
cdr3_nt: TGCGCCAGCAGTGAAGGGACTAGCGGGGGGAAGGCAACTTACAATGAGCAGTTCTTC
cdr3_aa: CASSEGTSGGKATYNEQFF

v_call: TRBV11-3
clone_size: few
d_call: TRBD1
j_call: TRBJ1-4
cdr3_nt: TGTGCCAGCAGCTTCCGGGACAGGGGGACTAATGAAAAACTGTTTTTT
cdr3_aa: CASSFRDRGTNEKLFF

v_call: TRBV11-2
clone_size: once
d_call: NA
j_call: TRBJ1-5
cdr3_nt: TGTGCCAGCAGCTTAGGGCAGAATCAGCCCCAGCATTTT
cdr3_aa: CASSLGQNQPQHF

v_call: TRBV6-5
clone_size: NA
d_call: NA
j_call: TRBJ2-2
cdr3_nt: TGTGCCAGCAAAGTTAGCGTGGGCGCCGGGGAGCTGTTTTTT
cdr3_aa: CASKVSVGAGELFF

v_call: TRBV27
clone_size: NA
d_call: TRBD1
j_call: TRBJ1-6
cdr3_nt: TGTGCCAGCAGCCGAACCCGGGACAGAAATAATTCACCCCTCCACTTT
cdr3_aa: CASSRTRDRNNSPLHF

v_call: TRBV23-1
clone_size: NA
d_call: NA
j_call: TRBJ1-4
cdr3_nt: TGCGCCAGCAGTCAATGGCGGGGCAGATTAAATGAAAAACTGTTTTTT
cdr3_aa: CASSQWRGRLNEKLFF

v_call: TRBV27
clone_size: NA
d_call: NA
j_call: TRBJ2-3
cdr3_nt: TGTGCCAGCAGCATAATGGCGGGGGCCGATTCCACAGATACGCAGTATTTT
cdr3_aa: CASSIMAGADSTDTQYF

v_call: TRBV19
clone_size: NA
d_call: NA
j_call: TRBJ1-1
cdr3_nt: TGTGCCAGTAGCGATCCGGGACGGTTGAACACTGAAGCTTTCTTT
cdr3_aa: CASSDPGRLNTEAFF

v_call: TRBV3-1/TRBV3-2
clone_size: NA
d_call: NA
j_call: TRBJ1-1
cdr3_nt: TGTGCCAGCAGCCACGTGATGGGGAACACTGAAGCTTTCTTT
cdr3_aa: CASSHVMGNTEAFF

v_call: TRBV11-2
clone_size: few
d_call: TRBD1
j_call: TRBJ1-1
cdr3_nt: TGTGCCAGCAGCTTACGCACGGGACAGCACACTGAAGCTTTCTTT
cdr3_aa: CASSLRTGQHTEAFF

v_call: TRBV19
clone_size: NA
d_call: NA
j_call: TRBJ2-5
cdr3_nt: TGTGCCAGTAGTCGAGAATGGCTAGAGACCCAGTACTTC
cdr3_aa: CASSREWLETQYF

v_call: TRBV3-1/TRBV3-2
clone_size: few
d_call: TRBD2
j_call: TRBJ2-5
cdr3_nt: TGTGCCAGCAGCCAATGGGGTGGCGGGAGCGGGGAAGAGACCCAGTACTTC
cdr3_aa: CASSQWGGGSGEETQYF

v_call: TRBV3-1/TRBV3-2
clone_size: NA
d_call: TRBD1
j_call: TRBJ1-6
cdr3_nt: TGTGCCAGCAGCCCGGACAGGGGAGGGTATTCACCCCTCCACTTT
cdr3_aa: CASSPDRGGYSPLHF

v_call: TRBV14
clone_size: NA
d_call: NA
j_call: TRBJ2-2
cdr3_nt: TGTGCCAGCGGGTCTAATGGGGCCGGCCGGCTGTTTTTT
cdr3_aa: CASGSNGAGRLFF

v_call: TRBV9
clone_size: NA
d_call: NA
j_call: TRBJ1-5
cdr3_nt: TGTGCCAGCAGCGCGGAGGGGGGTTATCAGCCCCAGCATTTT
cdr3_aa: CASSAEGGYQPQHF